These 32 T cell receptor beta chains share one sample of origin, sequenced in a study of cytomegalovirus exposure and HLA in healthy donors. It was with 60 Vbeta and 13 Jbeta primers that the PCR ran. Repertoires were generated with immunoSEQ multiplex PCR, while TCRdb's copy carries only in-frame clones and drops some. Of roughly 100,000 clones listed, 75% to 85% were seen once; the top ten hold approximately 2%. The source material was PBMCs. Source of these receptors: a young man in good health and CMV-seronegative.

The CDR3 protein is CASSVEGTAYEQYF. The CDR3 nucleotides are TGTGCCAGCAGCGTAGAAGGGACAGCCTACGAGCAGTACTTC. The J gene is TRBJ2-7, the V gene TRBV9; TRBD1 matches 7 bases. Germline loops: CDR1 SGDLS, CDR2 YYNGEE. The CDR3 consists of 14 residues. Losses at the gene ends were 0 bases for V and 2 bases for J; bases not matched to a gene: 2. The full variable domain, in which reference TRBV9 and TRBJ2-7 provide the parts outside the CDR3, is DSGVTQTPKHLITATGQRVTLRCSPRSGDLSVYWYQQSLDQGLQFLIQYYNGEERAKGNILERFSAQQFPDLHSELNLSSLELGDSALYFCASSVEGTAYEQYFGPGTRLTVT.

This clone has only a few counts. The chain uses TRBV4-2 and TRBJ1-3, with TRBD1 as a possible D gene (5 bases). Trimming took 1 base from V and 2 from J, leaving 9 bases between them. CDR1 and CDR2 (germline): LGHNA, YNFKEQ. The CDR3 runs 15 residues. CDR3 coding DNA: TGTGCCAGCAGCCAAGGTTCAGGGACTGGAAACACCATATATTTT. Translating it yields CASSQGSGTGNTIYF.

This clone was seen a few times. The chain employs TRBV2 and TRBJ2-5; tentatively, D is TRBD1 (5 bases). CDR3 length: 10 amino acids. Germline V gene lookup returns CDR1 SNHLY and CDR2 FYNNEI. Trimming pared 5 bases from V and 11 bases from J, leaving 9 bases between. CDR3 coding DNA: TGTGCCAGCAGTAGGGGCACGCAGTACTTC. This sequence encodes CASSRGTQYF.

V usage is TRBV2 and J usage is TRBJ1-5; D gene unclear. CDR1 is SNHLY, CDR2 FYNNEI, per germline. Trimming stripped 4 bases from V and 2 bases from J, with 9 bases between. This CDR3 is built from 14 residues. CDR3 region: CASSGRVGNQPQHF. For the CDR3, the DNA is TGTGCCAGCAGTGGGAGGGTGGGCAATCAGCCCCAGCATTTT.

The gene calls are TRBV5-1 and TRBJ2-6, with 9 bases fitting TRBD1. This CDR3 is built from 18 residues. Trimming at V came to 6 bases and at J to 1 base, leaving 11 bases not matched to a gene. Looked up from germline, CDR1 is SGHRS and CDR2 is YFSETQ. The CDR3 nucleotides are TGCGCCAGCACGGCTGAGGGACAGGGTGCGTCTGGGGCCAACGTCCTGACTTTC. Amino acids: CASTAEGQGASGANVLTF. The full variable domain, completed using reference TRBV5-1 and TRBJ2-6, is KAGVTQTPRYLIKTRGQQVTLSCSPISGHRSVSWYQQTPGQGLQFLFEYFSETQRNKGNFPGRFSGRQFSNSRSEMNVSTLELGDSALYLCASTAEGQGASGANVLTFGAGSRLTVL.

This chain connects TRBV19 to TRBJ2-7; the match to TRBD1 covers 8 bases. The CDR3 has 12 residues. Losses at the gene ends were 9 bases for V and 9 bases for J; bases not matched to a gene: 10. Germline assignment: CDR1 LNHDA and CDR2 SQIVND (reference sequence). The CDR3 here is CASGQGGVLQYF. The CDR3 region has the DNA TGTGCCAGCGGACAGGGCGGAGTATTGCAGTACTTC.

In this sample, this clone turned up a few times. The chain carries TRBV5-1 and TRBJ2-1, with a possible D match to TRBD1 (6 bases). CDR1 and CDR2 (germline): SGHRS, YFSETQ. V dropped 1 base and J dropped 3 bases, with 14 bases sitting between them. The CDR3 totals 16 residues. The CDR3 DNA reads TGCGCCAGCAGCTTGCAAGGACAGACAAACTACAATGAGCAGTTCTTC. Protein sequence: CASSLQGQTNYNEQFF.

This clone has a handful of counts. The chain links TRBV6-1 to TRBJ2-7, with a weak D call TRBD2 (5 bases). Germline loops: CDR1 MNHNS, CDR2 SASEGT. The CDR3 loop spans 11 amino acids. V was trimmed by 8 bases and J by 5 bases, leaving 10 bases between them. CDR3 region: CASLAGHEQYF. Here the CDR3 DNA reads TGTGCCAGCTTGGCGGGCCACGAGCAGTACTTC.

The chain employs TRBV25-1 and TRBJ1-4, with TRBD1 matching over 7 bases. The CDR3 is made up of 14 amino acids. Germline assignment: CDR1 MGHDK and CDR2 SYGVNS. Unmatched junction bases numbered 5, after V lost 3 bases and J lost 7 bases. This chain's CDR3 is CASSDAGTAEKLFF. For the CDR3, the DNA is TGTGCCAGCAGTGACGCCGGGACAGCTGAAAAACTGTTTTTT.

The chain has TRBV27 and TRBJ2-6; 10 bases are shared with TRBD1. There are 16 residues in the CDR3. Per the germline V gene, CDR1 is MNHEY and CDR2 is SMNVEV (reference sequence). J gave up 0 bases and V 8 bases, and 4 bases lay outside the gene matches. The CDR3 nucleotides are TGTGCCAGCGGACAGGGGGGGAACTCTGGGGCCAACGTCCTGACTTTC. It codes for CASGQGGNSGANVLTF.

This chain connects TRBV6-1 to TRBJ1-3; D is possibly TRBD1 (5 bases). This CDR3 contains 14 residues. V lost 2 bases to trimming and J lost 5 bases, with 10 bases between them. Germline V gives CDR1 MNHNS, CDR2 SASEGT. CDR3 nucleotide sequence: TGTGCCAGCAGTGAATGGCAGGGTCGAAACACCATATATTTT. The encoded protein is CASSEWQGRNTIYF.

The V call is TRBV6-5, the J call TRBJ2-3, with D unclear. This CDR3 comprises 15 residues. Trimming pared 4 bases from V and 1 base from J, leaving 12 bases between. Germline V gives CDR1 MNHEY, CDR2 SVGAGI. The CDR3 DNA reads TGTGCCAGCAGTTCCCTCTTGGCAGGCACAGATACGCAGTATTTT. Translating gives CASSSLLAGTDTQYF.

This clone was detected once. The V gene is TRBV19, the J gene TRBJ1-1; D not certain. CDR1 and CDR2 (germline): LNHDA, SQIVND (reference sequence). The CDR3 extends over 13 amino acids. V lost 3 bases and J 5 bases, leaving 10 bases between the germline ends. The CDR3 DNA reads as TGTGCCAGTAGTATTGATTCGGGGACTGAAGCTTTCTTT. This sequence encodes CASSIDSGTEAFF. Combining the CDR3 with reference TRBV19 and TRBJ1-1 gives the whole variable domain DGGITQSPKYLFRKEGQNVTLSCEQNLNHDAMYWYRQDPGQGLRLIYYSQIVNDFQKGDIAEGYSVSREKKESFPLTVTSAQKNPTAFYLCASSIDSGTEAFFGQGTRLTVV.

The chain combines TRBV7-2 with TRBJ2-7; 11 bases are a match to TRBD2. Per germline, CDR1 SGHTA and CDR2 FQGNSA. V gave up 3 bases and J gave up 7 bases; unmatched junction bases: 8. The length of the CDR3 is 15 residues. The CDR3 loop is CASSLLAGGPFEQYF. The CDR3 region has the DNA TGTGCCAGCAGCTTGTTAGCGGGGGGGCCGTTTGAGCAGTACTTC. The entire variable domain, with the rest obtained from reference TRBV7-2 and TRBJ2-7, is as follows: GAGVSQSPSNKVTEKGKDVELRCDPISGHTALYWYRQSLGQGLEFLIYFQGNSAPDKSGLPSDRFSAERTGGSVSTLTIQRTQQEDSAVYLCASSLLAGGPFEQYFGPGTRLTVT.

This clone was counted between two and nine times. The rearrangement links TRBV30 to TRBJ1-5; 9 bases agree with TRBD1. The J segment lost 5 bases and the V segment lost 2 bases, leaving 7 bases of the junction unmatched. Germline CDR1 GTSNPN, CDR2 SVGIG (reference sequence). CDR3 size: 15 residues. The CDR3 DNA follows: TGTGCCTGGAGTCCGGGACAGGGTCGATATCAGCCCCAGCATTTT. Amino acid sequence: CAWSPGQGRYQPQHF.

J is TRBJ2-7 and V is TRBV5-4, with TRBD2 matching over 8 bases. Germline V lookup: CDR1 SGHNT, CDR2 YYREEE (reference sequence). CDR3 length: 13 amino acids. The chain's CDR3 is CASSLDPSGPPFV. The DNA of the CDR3 is TGTGCCAGCAGCTTGGATCCTAGCGGGCCGCCGTTTGTA.

This clone has only one observation. The chain recombines TRBV28 with TRBJ2-1, with 9 bases lining up with TRBD1. CDR3 length: 16 residues. Germline V gene data show CDR1 as MDHEN and CDR2 as SYDVKM. Germline trimming cut 3 bases from V and 2 bases from J; bases unmatched to any gene: 5. The DNA for the CDR3 is TGTGCCAGCAGTTTCCCGGGACAGGGTACCTACAATGAGCAGTTCTTC. Translation: CASSFPGQGTYNEQFF.

This chain connects TRBV27 to TRBJ2-3; 7 nucleotides agree with TRBD1. J was trimmed by 4 bases and V by 7 bases; bases with no gene match: 5. The CDR3 sequence is 13 residues long. Per the germline V gene, CDR1 is MNHEY and CDR2 is SMNVEV (reference sequence). DNA for the CDR3: TGTGCCAGCAAGGGCCAGGGGGCAGATACGCAGTATTTT. It codes for CASKGQGADTQYF.

This sequence joins TRBV27 and TRBJ2-5, with D uncertain. CDR3 length equals 15 residues. Looked up from germline, CDR1 is MNHEY and CDR2 is SMNVEV (reference sequence). Trimming removed 5 bases from V and 2 bases from J, with 15 bases in between. The CDR3 nucleotides read TGTGCCAGCAGTCTCAGTGTCCTTCAACAAGAGACCCAGTACTTC. It is translated as CASSLSVLQQETQYF.

The chain couples TRBV29-1 to TRBJ1-2; TRBD1 is a possible D gene (6 bases). Germline values: CDR1 SQVTM, CDR2 ANQGSEA. This CDR3 has 12 amino acids. The germline V and J ends were trimmed by 4 bases and 8 bases, with 14 bases remaining between them. CDR3 region: CSVGQGSSGYTF. CDR3 coding DNA: TGCAGCGTTGGTCAGGGGTCGAGCGGCTACACCTTC.

The CDR3 nucleotides read TGTGCCAGCAGCTTAGTAGCCCGAGTCAGTACCGGGGAGCTGTTTTTT. It specifies CASSLVARVSTGELFF. The chain recombines TRBV7-2 with TRBJ2-2; no firm D call. Trimming took off 1 base at V and 5 bases at J, with 14 bases between the two ends. The CDR3 sequence is 16 residues long. The germline CDR1 and CDR2 sequences are SGHTA and FQGNSA.

The gene calls are TRBV7-7 and TRBJ2-1; 12 nucleotides line up with TRBD1. The CDR3 contains 14 residues. V gave up 5 bases and J gave up 7 bases; unmatched junction bases: 3. Per the germline V gene, CDR1 is SSHAT and CDR2 is FNYEAQ (reference sequence). Here the CDR3 DNA reads TGTGCCAGCAGCCCGGGACAGGGGGCGAATGAGCAGTTCTTC. Residues: CASSPGQGANEQFF.

The rearrangement joins TRBV13 to TRBJ2-1, with a tentative D call TRBD2 (5 bases). The CDR3 covers 13 residues. V shed 5 bases and J shed 8 bases, with 13 bases lying between them. In germline, CDR1 is PRHDT, CDR2 FYEKMQ (reference sequence). The CDR3 is CASSPPGVYEQFF. The CDR3 nucleotides read TGTGCCAGCAGCCCGCCCGGGGTCTATGAGCAGTTCTTC.

The chain links TRBV4-1 to TRBJ2-1; D perhaps matches TRBD1 (5 bases). The germline V gene encodes CDR1 MGHRA and CDR2 YSYEKL. V shed 0 bases and J shed 7 bases, with 7 bases lying between them. CDR3 length equals 13 residues. CDR3 DNA sequence: TGCGCCAGCAGCCAAGATCAGGGAAATGAGCAGTTCTTC. Encoded protein: CASSQDQGNEQFF.

The chain uses TRBV29-1 and TRBJ2-2; weak D call: TRBD2 (5 bases). CDR1 is SQVTM, CDR2 ANQGSEA, per germline. The CDR3 totals 12 residues. V lost 0 bases to trimming and J lost 9 bases, with 8 bases between them. Here the CDR3 reads CSVEDRGRELFF. In nucleotides, the CDR3 is TGCAGCGTTGAAGATCGAGGGAGGGAGCTGTTTTTT.

The genes are TRBV6-5 and TRBJ2-7; 7 bases map to TRBD1. Germline trimming cut 6 bases from V and 6 bases from J; bases unmatched to any gene: 5. This CDR3 has 12 amino acids. The V gene's germline CDR1 is MNHEY and CDR2 SVGAGI. The CDR3 DNA follows: TGTGCCAGCAGCCACAGGGGTGCCGAGCAGTACTTC. It specifies CASSHRGAEQYF.

The gene calls are TRBV5-1 and TRBJ1-1; 11 bases are shared with TRBD1. The V gene's germline CDR1 is SGHRS and CDR2 YFSETQ. CDR3 length: 14 amino acids. Losses at the gene ends were 4 bases for V and 4 bases for J; bases not matched to a gene: 3. The CDR3 DNA is TGCGCCAGCAGCCCAGGGACAGGGGGCACTGAAGCTTTCTTT. Its translation: CASSPGTGGTEAFF.

This clone showed up just a few times. The chain links TRBV6-1 to TRBJ1-2; possible D gene TRBD1, 6 bases. V lost 6 bases to trimming and J lost 1 base, with 9 bases between them. The CDR3 length is 13 residues. Germline loops: CDR1 MNHNS, CDR2 SASEGT. CDR3 sequence: CASSEQGNYGYTF. The CDR3 DNA reads TGTGCCAGCAGCGAACAGGGTAACTATGGCTACACCTTC.

V usage is TRBV9 and J usage is TRBJ2-7, with 8 bases that match TRBD2. This CDR3 is built from 16 residues. The V segment lost 0 bases and the J segment 5 bases; nucleotides outside the gene matches: 10. Germline loops: CDR1 SGDLS, CDR2 YYNGEE. CDR3 coding DNA: TGTGCCAGCAGCGTAGGTCGAGATAGCGGGATAAACGAGCAGTACTTC. This sequence encodes CASSVGRDSGINEQYF.

This chain connects TRBV5-1 to TRBJ2-7; 7 bases align to TRBD2. J lost 6 bases, V lost 1 base, and 7 bases had no gene match. Germline CDR1 and CDR2: SGHRS and YFSETQ. The CDR3 extends over 14 amino acids. Written as DNA, the CDR3 is TGCGCCAGCAGCTTGTTTGGGGGGGAGGCCGAGCAGTACTTC. This translates into CASSLFGGEAEQYF.

This chain links TRBV6-5 with TRBJ1-4; D not resolved. Germline V gene lookup returns CDR1 MNHEY and CDR2 SVGAGI. This CDR3 contains 13 residues. V shed 5 bases and J shed 8 bases, with 12 bases lying between them. The CDR3 here is CASSRREQEKLFF. The DNA of the CDR3 is TGTGCCAGCAGTCGACGGGAGCAAGAAAAACTGTTTTTT.

The chain is built from TRBV27 and TRBJ2-7; TRBD1 aligns across 8 bases. V dropped 3 bases and J dropped 3; count of bases not matched to a gene: 22. This CDR3 spans 20 amino acids. Germline assignment: CDR1 MNHEY and CDR2 SMNVEV (reference sequence). The CDR3 spells CASSFGDGTGISRGYYEQYF. CDR3 sequence (DNA): TGTGCCAGCAGTTTTGGCGATGGGACAGGTATTAGCCGGGGATACTACGAGCAGTACTTC.